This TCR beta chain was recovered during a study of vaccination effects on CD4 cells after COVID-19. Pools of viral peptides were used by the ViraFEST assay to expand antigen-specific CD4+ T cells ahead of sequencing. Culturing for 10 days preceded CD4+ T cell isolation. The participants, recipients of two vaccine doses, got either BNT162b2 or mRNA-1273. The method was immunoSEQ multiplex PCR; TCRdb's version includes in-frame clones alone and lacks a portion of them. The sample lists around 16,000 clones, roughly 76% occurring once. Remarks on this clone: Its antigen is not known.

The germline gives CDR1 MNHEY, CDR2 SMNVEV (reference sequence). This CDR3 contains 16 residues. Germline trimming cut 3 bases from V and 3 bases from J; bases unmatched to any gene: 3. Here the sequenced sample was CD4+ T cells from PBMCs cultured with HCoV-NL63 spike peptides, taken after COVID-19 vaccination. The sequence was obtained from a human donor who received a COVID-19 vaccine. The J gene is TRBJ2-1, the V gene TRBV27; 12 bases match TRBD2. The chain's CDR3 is CASSFRTSGDYNEQFF. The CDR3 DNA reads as TGTGCCAGCAGTTTTCGGACTAGCGGGGACTACAATGAGCAGTTCTTC.